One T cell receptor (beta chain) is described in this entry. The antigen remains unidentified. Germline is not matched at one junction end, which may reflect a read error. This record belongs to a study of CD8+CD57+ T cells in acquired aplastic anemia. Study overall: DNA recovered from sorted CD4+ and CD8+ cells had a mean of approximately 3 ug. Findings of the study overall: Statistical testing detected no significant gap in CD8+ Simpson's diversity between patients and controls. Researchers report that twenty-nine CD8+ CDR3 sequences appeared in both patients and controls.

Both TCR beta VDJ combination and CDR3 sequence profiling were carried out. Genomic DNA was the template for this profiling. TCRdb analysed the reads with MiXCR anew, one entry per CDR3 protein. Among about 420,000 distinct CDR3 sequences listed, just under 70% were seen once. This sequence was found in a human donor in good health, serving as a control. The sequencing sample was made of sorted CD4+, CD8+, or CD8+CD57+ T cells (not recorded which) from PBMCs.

The CDR3 loop is CASSLNRAPVNTIYF. DNA of the CDR3: TGTGCTAGCAGCTTAAACAGGGCCCCTGTAAACACCATATATTTT. J is TRBJ1-3 and V is TRBV7-7, with TRBD1 as a possible D gene (6 bases). CDR1 is SSHAT, CDR2 FNYEAQ, per germline (reference sequence). This CDR3 region has 15 residues.